These T cell receptor beta chains were read from a single sample in a study of blood T cell repertoires in COVID-19. Sequencing was performed with immunoSEQ multiplex PCR; in TCRdb, only in-frame clones are kept and a portion is missing. Seen here are roughly 400,000 clones, just over 90% observed once, and the top ten hold about 0.86%. Material: PBMCs or T cells enriched from blood (not recorded which). These receptors all come from a woman aged 40-49 years who had been exposed to COVID-19. CDR3s include the opening cysteine and the closing phenylalanine or tryptophan. D genes are given only for firm matches. Clone size is stated in some rows and not others, as once, few, many or a class when expanded.

clone size: NA; D gene: NA; J gene: TRBJ2-7; V gene: TRBV29-1; CDR3 DNA: TGCAGCGTGGAACAACAGGGCTACGAGCAGTACTTC; CDR3 protein: CSVEQQGYEQYF
clone size: NA; D gene: TRBD2; J gene: TRBJ2-3; V gene: TRBV7-7; CDR3 DNA: TGTGCTAGCAGCCCTAGCGGATATAGCACAGATACGCAGTATTTT; CDR3 protein: CASSPSGYSTDTQYF
clone size: NA; D gene: NA; J gene: TRBJ2-6; V gene: TRBV10-3; CDR3 DNA: TGTGCCACCATGGACAGAAGATACTCTGGGGCCAACGTCCTGACTTTC; CDR3 protein: CATMDRRYSGANVLTF
clone size: NA; D gene: TRBD1; J gene: TRBJ1-5; V gene: TRBV7-8; CDR3 DNA: TGTGCCAGCAGCCGGGACAGGGCAAGTCAGCCCCAGCATTTT; CDR3 protein: CASSRDRASQPQHF
clone size: NA; D gene: NA; J gene: TRBJ2-3; V gene: TRBV7-6; CDR3 DNA: TGTGCCAGCAGCTACGTCGTCGGGTCTAGCACAGATACGCAGTATTTT; CDR3 protein: CASSYVVGSSTDTQYF
clone size: NA; D gene: NA; J gene: TRBJ1-5; V gene: TRBV15; CDR3 DNA: TGTGCCACCAGCAGAGATCCAGGGGCCCAGCCCCAGCATTTT; CDR3 protein: CATSRDPGAQPQHF
clone size: NA; D gene: TRBD1; J gene: TRBJ2-7; V gene: TRBV19; CDR3 DNA: TGTGCCAGTAGTATAGCACAGGGGTCCACCTACGAGCAGTACTTC; CDR3 protein: CASSIAQGSTYEQYF
clone size: NA; D gene: NA; J gene: TRBJ1-1; V gene: TRBV10-1; CDR3 DNA: TGCGCCAGCACCCGCGGGAGGAACACTGAAGCTTTCTTT; CDR3 protein: CASTRGRNTEAFF
clone size: NA; D gene: NA; J gene: TRBJ1-1; V gene: TRBV5-1; CDR3 DNA: TGCGCCAGCAGCTTGGGTAGTTCTTACACTGAAGCTTTCTTT; CDR3 protein: CASSLGSSYTEAFF
clone size: NA; D gene: TRBD2; J gene: TRBJ2-3; V gene: TRBV6-6; CDR3 DNA: TGTGCCAGCACACTAGCGGGGGGCACAGATACGCAGTATTTT; CDR3 protein: CASTLAGGTDTQYF
clone size: many; D gene: TRBD2; J gene: TRBJ2-5; V gene: TRBV30; CDR3 DNA: TGTGCCTGGAGTGATGGGCGGGAGGCGGAAGGGCAAGAGACCCAGTACTTC; CDR3 protein: CAWSDGREAEGQETQYF